Listed below are T cell receptor beta chains from one sample, sequenced in a study of control samples from healthy donors and cancer patients. Produced via immunoSEQ multiplex PCR; TCRdb's table is partial and in-frame only. The sample carries about 95,000 clones, 88% recorded once. The sequenced material came from blood. All receptors derive from a woman in her seventies in good health. Both conserved end residues are part of each CDR3. D genes are given only for firm matches. Only some rows state a clone size, as once, few, many or a class for expanded clones.

V gene	D gene	J gene	clone size	CDR3 DNA	CDR3 protein
TRBV7-8	-	TRBJ1-4	-	TGTGCCAGCAGCTTAAGTCGGACGGGGAATGAAAAACTGTTTTTT	CASSLSRTGNEKLFF
TRBV6-5	TRBD2	TRBJ2-1	-	TGTGCCAGCACTGGCTCCGGGACTAGCGCCAATGAGCAGTTCTTC	CASTGSGTSANEQFF
TRBV13	-	TRBJ1-2	-	TGTGCCAGCAGCCCCCCATCCGGGACCGCTTATGGCTACACCTTC	CASSPPSGTAYGYTF
TRBV5-5	TRBD1	TRBJ1-2	once	TGTGCCAGCAGCCAGGGACAGGGCGGCTATGGCTACACCTTC	CASSQGQGGYGYTF
TRBV10-1	-	TRBJ2-7	-	TGCGCCAGCAGTGAGGGCAGGGAGGTGTACTTC	CASSEGREVYF
TRBV12-5	-	TRBJ2-3	-	TGTGCTACCGGCAGTGGGGAGGCAGCTACCCGGAGACGGGGAGATACGCAGTATTTT	CATGSGEAATRRRGDTQYF
TRBV9	-	TRBJ1-2	-	-	CASSVASTGFGAGSTF
TRBV2	TRBD1	TRBJ1-2	-	TGTGCCAGCAGTCCACAGGGGGCTGTAGGCTACACCTTC	CASSPQGAVGYTF
TRBV5-5	TRBD2	TRBJ2-1	-	TGTGCCAGCAGCTGGGGAACTAGCGGGAGTGGGAATGAGCAGTTCTTC	CASSWGTSGSGNEQFF
TRBV4-1	-	TRBJ2-1	-	TGCGCCAGCAGCCATAACGTTTTGCAATCCCGCAGCAATGAGCAGTTCTTC	CASSHNVLQSRSNEQFF
TRBV27	-	TRBJ1-4	-	TGTGCCAGCAGTTTATCGGGAACAGGACGGGAAAAACTGTTTTTT	CASSLSGTGREKLFF
TRBV9	TRBD2	TRBJ2-1	-	TGTGCCAGCAGCGGAATAGGGACTAGCGGGAGGGATGAGCAGTTCTTC	CASSGIGTSGRDEQFF
TRBV5-1	TRBD2	TRBJ2-1	-	TGCGCCAGCAGCTTGGGCGGGGGGCTGTCCTACAATGAGCAGTTCTTC	CASSLGGGLSYNEQFF
TRBV10-3	-	TRBJ1-2	few	TGTGCCATCAGTGTACCCCTCGGCAGCGACTCTTATGGCTACACCTTC	CAISVPLGSDSYGYTF
TRBV10-3	-	TRBJ1-2	-	TGTGCCATCGCGGCGGCCGCAGAGGGCTACACCTTC	CAIAAAAEGYTF
TRBV6-5	-	TRBJ1-3	-	TGTGCCAGCAGTCCTTCAATCGCGGACACCATATATTTT	CASSPSIADTIYF
TRBV7-2	-	TRBJ1-5	-	TGTGCCAGCAGCCCTGGACAGACCCATCAGCCCCAGCATTTT	CASSPGQTHQPQHF
TRBV19	-	TRBJ1-4	-	TGTGCCAGTAGTATACTACACCCGTCTGGACGGCCTAATGAAAAACTGTTTTTT	CASSILHPSGRPNEKLFF
TRBV12-3/TRBV12-4	-	TRBJ1-2	-	TGTGCCAGCATGAAATTCAGTTATGGCTACACCTTC	CASMKFSYGYTF
TRBV10-3	TRBD1	TRBJ1-1	-	TGTGCCATCAGAGGACAGGGGGCGAACACTGAAGCTTTCTTT	CAIRGQGANTEAFF
TRBV5-4	TRBD1	TRBJ2-2	-	TGTGCCAGCAGCCTGGCGCAGGGGGCGTATAAAGCCGGGGAGCTGTTTTTT	CASSLAQGAYKAGELFF
TRBV29-1	TRBD1	TRBJ2-2	medium-sized	TGCAGCGTCCAGGGACAGGGGAACACCGGGGAGCTGTTTTTT	CSVQGQGNTGELFF
TRBV5-1	TRBD1	TRBJ2-7	-	TGCGCCAGCAGCACCCGACAGGGTAGTGCTTACGAGCAGTACTTC	CASSTRQGSAYEQYF
TRBV21-1	-	TRBJ1-2	-	TGTGCCAGCAGCAAAGAGGAGGCCAACTATGGCTACACCTTC	CASSKEEANYGYTF
TRBV27	TRBD1	TRBJ1-4	-	TGTGCCAGCAGTCAGGGGGACGTCCTCAGGGGCGAAAAACTGTTTTTT	CASSQGDVLRGEKLFF
TRBV19	-	TRBJ1-5	-	TGTGCCACCTCCCCTCAAACAGTGGGGTCCAGCCCCCAGCATTTT	CATSPQTVGSSPQHF
TRBV25-1	TRBD1	TRBJ2-1	-	TGTGCCAGCAGTGAATTTCTAGGACAGGGGCGGCTCAATGAGCAGTTCTTC	CASSEFLGQGRLNEQFF
TRBV10-3	-	TRBJ1-2	-	TGTGCCATCAGTGATTCAACATATGGCTACACCTTC	CAISDSTYGYTF
TRBV5-1	TRBD1	TRBJ1-1	-	TGCGCCAGCCGCGAGGACAGGGCGTCTGAAGCTTTCTTT	CASREDRASEAFF
TRBV6-2/TRBV6-3	-	TRBJ2-2	-	TGTGCCAGCAGTTACTCCAGAGGGGAGCTGTTTTTT	CASSYSRGELFF
TRBV5-1	-	TRBJ1-1	-	TGCGCCAGCAAATCCTCAGTAGGGGGTGGCACTGAAGCTTTCTTT	CASKSSVGGGTEAFF
TRBV6-5	-	TRBJ1-3	-	TGTGCCAGCAGGGCGGAAAGCTCTGGAAACACCATATATTTT	CASRAESSGNTIYF
TRBV5-1	TRBD1	TRBJ1-1	-	TGCGCCAGCAGCCCATACAGGGGGGACACTGAAGCTTTCTTT	CASSPYRGDTEAFF
TRBV5-1	TRBD1	TRBJ2-7	few	TGCGCCAGCAGCCGGACAGGGAGAACGAGTTCCTACGAGCAGTACTTC	CASSRTGRTSSYEQYF
TRBV5-6	-	TRBJ1-1	-	TGTGCCAGCAGCTCCTTTAGTGAAGCTTTCTTT	CASSSFSEAFF
TRBV27	-	TRBJ1-1	-	TGTGCCAGCTCCTTGGACAGTGTGAACACTGAAGCTTTCTTT	CASSLDSVNTEAFF